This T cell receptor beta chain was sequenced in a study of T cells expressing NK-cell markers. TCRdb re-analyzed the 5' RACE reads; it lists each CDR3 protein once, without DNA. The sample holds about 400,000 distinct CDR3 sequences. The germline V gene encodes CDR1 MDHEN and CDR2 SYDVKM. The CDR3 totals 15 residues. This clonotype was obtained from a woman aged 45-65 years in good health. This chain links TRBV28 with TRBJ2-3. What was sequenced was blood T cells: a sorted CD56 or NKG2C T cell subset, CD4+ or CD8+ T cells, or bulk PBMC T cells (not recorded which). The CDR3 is CASSLLEVGTDTQYF. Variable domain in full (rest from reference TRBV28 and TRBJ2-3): DVKVTQSSRYLVKRTGEKVFLECVQDMDHENMFWYRQDPGLGLRLIYFSYDVKMKEKGDIPEGYSVSREKKERFSLILESASTNQTSMYLCASSLLEVGTDTQYFGPGTRLTVL.